Below, 5 T cell receptor beta chains from the same sample are listed, as sequenced in a study of blood T cell repertoires in COVID-19. Generated by immunoSEQ multiplex PCR, the TCRdb table keeps only in-frame clones and is missing some. The table includes around 100,000 clones, roughly 80% detected once. Material: peripheral blood. Every receptor here comes from a man in his sixties with acute or convalescent COVID-19.

A single count supports this clone. This chain links TRBV9 with TRBJ1-3; no firm D call. CDR3 length equals 17 residues. Germline V lookup: CDR1 SGDLS, CDR2 YYNGEE. Trimming left V 4 bases short and J 1 base short, with 18 bases between. The DNA for the CDR3 is TGTGCCAGCAGCCCAACAAAGACTGCTCGATCTGGAAACACCATATATTTT. This codes for CASSPTKTARSGNTIYF.

Concerning this clone: The sample carries other DNA sequences with the same CDR3. The chain couples TRBV18 to TRBJ1-2; D is ambiguous. Germline CDR1 and CDR2: KGHSH and LQKENI. The V gene lost 3 bases and the J gene lost 7 bases, with 9 bases spanning the gap. The CDR3 loop spans 12 amino acids. CDR3 sequence (DNA): TGTGCCAGCTCACCGGACCGGGGTGGCTACACCTTC. Translation gives CASSPDRGGYTF.

V usage is TRBV15 and J usage is TRBJ2-7, with 10 bases fitting TRBD2. The CDR3 has 16 amino acids. CDR1 is LNHNV and CDR2 is YYDKDF in the germline V gene (reference sequence). V gave up 4 bases and J gave up 0 bases; unmatched junction bases: 6. CDR3 DNA: TGTGCCACCAGCACCTGGACTAGCGGATCCTCCTACGAGCAGTACTTC. Encoded protein: CATSTWTSGSSYEQYF.

The chain joins TRBV28 to TRBJ2-1; TRBD1 is a possible D gene (6 bases). Trimming removed 5 bases at V and 8 bases at J, with 19 bases between. Germline V gene sequence: CDR1 MDHEN, CDR2 SYDVKM. The CDR3 totals 15 residues. The CDR3 region is CASSKISIQGYEQFF. DNA of the CDR3: TGTGCCAGCAGTAAAATAAGCATACAGGGCTATGAGCAGTTCTTC.

The rearrangement joins TRBV11-3 to TRBJ2-7, with TRBD2 matching 10 bases. CDR1 is SGHNT, CDR2 YENEEA, per germline. This CDR3 is 15 amino acids long. V was clipped by 5 bases and J by 4 bases; unmatched bases: 8. In DNA, the CDR3 is TGTGCCAGCAGCCGGACTAGCGGAGGGGGGTACGAGCAGTACTTC. Protein sequence: CASSRTSGGGYEQYF.